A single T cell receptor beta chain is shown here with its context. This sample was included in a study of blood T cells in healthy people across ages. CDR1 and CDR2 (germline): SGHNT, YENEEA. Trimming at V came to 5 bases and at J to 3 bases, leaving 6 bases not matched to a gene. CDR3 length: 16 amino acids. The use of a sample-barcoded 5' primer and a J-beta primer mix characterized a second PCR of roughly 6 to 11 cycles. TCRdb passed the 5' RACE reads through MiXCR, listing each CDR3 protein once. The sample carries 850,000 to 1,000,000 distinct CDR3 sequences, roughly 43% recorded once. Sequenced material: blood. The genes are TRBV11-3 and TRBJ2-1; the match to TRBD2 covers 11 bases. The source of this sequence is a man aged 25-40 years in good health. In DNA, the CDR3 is TGTGCCAGCAGCCCGATCCTAGCGGGGGGCTACAATGAGCAGTTCTTC. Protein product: CASSPILAGGYNEQFF.